The sequence of this T cell receptor beta chain was determined in a study of graft-versus-host responses after intestinal transplantation. Study context: Multivisceral, liver-intestinal, or isolated intestinal grafts were transplanted into recipients.

Remarks on this clone: What it recognizes is unknown.

Trimming shortened V by 4 bases and J by 7 bases, and 9 bases separated the two germline ends. Germline loops: CDR1 SGHRS, CDR2 YFSETQ. This CDR3 spans 11 amino acids. The assay was immunoSEQ multiplex PCR, and TCRdb's table has in-frame clones only and misses some. The sample holds approximately 90,000 clones, about 88% seen once. This specimen consisted of unstimulated CD4+ T cells sorted from spleen or lymph node cells, obtained before transplant. The TCR comes from a human donor who was the organ donor for an intestinal transplant. J is TRBJ2-7 and V is TRBV5-1; TRBD1 might be the D (6 bases). CDR3 in DNA: TGCGCCAGCAGCGCGGACAGTGAGCAGTACTTC. Translation gives CASSADSEQYF.